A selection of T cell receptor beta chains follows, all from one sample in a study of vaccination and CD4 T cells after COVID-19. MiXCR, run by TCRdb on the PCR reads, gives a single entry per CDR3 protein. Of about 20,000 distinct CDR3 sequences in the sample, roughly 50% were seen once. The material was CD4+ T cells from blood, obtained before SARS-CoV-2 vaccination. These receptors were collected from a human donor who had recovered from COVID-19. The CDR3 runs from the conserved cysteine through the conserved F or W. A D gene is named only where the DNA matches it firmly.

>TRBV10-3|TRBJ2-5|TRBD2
CAISESGGSVEETQYF
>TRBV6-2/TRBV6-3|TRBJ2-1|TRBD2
CASSYSGRDNEQFF
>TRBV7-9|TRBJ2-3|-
CASSLALARVGDTQYF
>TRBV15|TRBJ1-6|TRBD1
CATSDRDRGVSPLHF
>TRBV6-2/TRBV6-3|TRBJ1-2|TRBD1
CASSSTPGQGNYGYTF
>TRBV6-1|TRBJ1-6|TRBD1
CASRPGQSNSPLHF
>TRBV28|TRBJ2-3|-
CASSSPDTQYF
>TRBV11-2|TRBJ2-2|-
CASTATGELFF
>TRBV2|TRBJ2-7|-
CASSTPRGWELGLSYEQYF
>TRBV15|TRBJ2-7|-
CATSRGRDFAYEQYF
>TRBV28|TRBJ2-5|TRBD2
CASSLGRAGGKTQYF
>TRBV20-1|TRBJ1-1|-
CSARVREQSHLNTEAFF